Listed below are T cell receptor beta chains from one sample, sequenced in a study of human T cells and chemical hapten exposure. TCRdb fed the RACE reads into MiXCR, producing one record per CDR3 protein. The table has about 90,000 distinct CDR3 sequences, about a tenth seen once. Sequenced here: whole blood, sampled in connection with sensitization to the hapten diphenylcyclopropenone (DPC). These TCRs come from a woman aged 25-40 years with alopecia areata. Some clones in this sample may be carry-over from other donors' samples. Each CDR3 is given with its conserved first and last residue. Each record gives: V gene, J gene, D gene, clone size, CDR3 protein, CDR3 DNA. The D gene is left open where the match is weak. Clone size is given for some rows only: seen once, a few or many times, or a class if the clone is expanded.

v_call: TRBV30
j_call: TRBJ1-6
d_call: NA
clone_size: few
cdr3_aa: CARKEGSGSPLHF
cdr3_nt: TGTGCCCGGAAGGAGGGCTCGGGATCACCCCTCCACTTT

v_call: TRBV30
j_call: TRBJ1-5
d_call: TRBD1
clone_size: NA
cdr3_aa: CAWSGGTGLSNQPQHF
cdr3_nt: TGTGCCTGGAGTGGGGGGACAGGGCTTAGCAATCAGCCCCAGCATTTT

v_call: TRBV3-1
j_call: TRBJ2-5
d_call: NA
clone_size: NA
cdr3_aa: CASSQDLQGTQYF
cdr3_nt: TGTGCCAGCAGCCAAGATTTGCAAGGGACCCAGTACTTC

v_call: TRBV4-3
j_call: TRBJ1-4
d_call: TRBD1
clone_size: few
cdr3_aa: CASSQGGGADEKLFF
cdr3_nt: TGCGCCAGCAGCCAAGGAGGGGGCGCGGATGAAAAACTGTTTTTT

v_call: TRBV30
j_call: TRBJ1-1
d_call: NA
clone_size: many
cdr3_aa: CAWSEGQRNTEAFF
cdr3_nt: TGTGCCTGGAGTGAAGGACAGAGAAACACTGAAGCTTTCTTT

v_call: TRBV20-1
j_call: TRBJ1-3
d_call: TRBD1
clone_size: many
cdr3_aa: CSASPTGGYTIYF
cdr3_nt: TGCAGTGCTAGCCCGACAGGGGGATACACCATATATTTT

v_call: TRBV5-5
j_call: TRBJ2-5
d_call: TRBD2
clone_size: few
cdr3_aa: CASSLARLAGGTQETQYF
cdr3_nt: TGTGCCAGCAGCTTGGCCCGGTTGGCGGGAGGCACCCAAGAGACCCAGTACTTC

v_call: TRBV20-1
j_call: TRBJ2-3
d_call: NA
clone_size: few
cdr3_aa: CSARGAGRRTDTQYF
cdr3_nt: TGCAGTGCTAGAGGGGCCGGACGCCGCACAGATACGCAGTATTTT

v_call: TRBV9
j_call: TRBJ2-7
d_call: NA
clone_size: few
cdr3_aa: CASSVAAGYEQYF
cdr3_nt: TGTGCCAGCAGCGTAGCTGCGGGTTACGAGCAGTACTTC

v_call: TRBV10-3
j_call: TRBJ1-1
d_call: TRBD1
clone_size: many
cdr3_aa: CAISKTGVTTEAFF
cdr3_nt: TGTGCCATCAGCAAGACAGGGGTCACCACTGAAGCTTTCTTT

v_call: TRBV6-6
j_call: TRBJ1-5
d_call: NA
clone_size: NA
cdr3_aa: CASTPGGPQHF
cdr3_nt: TGTGCCAGCACCCCAGGAGGGCCCCAGCATTTT

v_call: TRBV19
j_call: TRBJ2-3
d_call: NA
clone_size: many
cdr3_aa: CASGRDGGDTQYF
cdr3_nt: TGTGCCAGTGGTCGCGATGGGGGGGATACGCAGTATTTT

v_call: TRBV7-8
j_call: TRBJ1-1
d_call: TRBD1
clone_size: many
cdr3_aa: CASADRAPIMNTEAFF
cdr3_nt: TGTGCCAGCGCGGACAGGGCGCCGATAATGAACACTGAAGCTTTCTTT

v_call: TRBV2
j_call: TRBJ2-1
d_call: TRBD2
clone_size: few
cdr3_aa: CASSEERTSGAFEQFF
cdr3_nt: TGTGCCAGCAGTGAAGAGCGGACTAGCGGGGCTTTCGAGCAGTTCTTC

v_call: TRBV18
j_call: TRBJ2-1
d_call: NA
clone_size: NA
cdr3_aa: CASSGGVSSYNEQFF
cdr3_nt: TGTGCCAGCTCTGGTGGGGTTAGCTCCTACAATGAGCAGTTCTTC

v_call: TRBV4-2
j_call: TRBJ2-3
d_call: TRBD2
clone_size: NA
cdr3_aa: CASSQTSSTDTQYF
cdr3_nt: TGTGCCAGCAGCCAGACTAGCAGCACAGATACGCAGTATTTT

v_call: TRBV29-1
j_call: TRBJ1-1
d_call: NA
clone_size: few
cdr3_aa: CSASVNTEAFF
cdr3_nt: TGCAGCGCTTCAGTAAACACTGAAGCTTTCTTT

v_call: TRBV3-1
j_call: TRBJ2-7
d_call: NA
clone_size: few
cdr3_aa: CASSHTGYEQYF
cdr3_nt: TGTGCCAGCAGCCACACCGGCTACGAGCAGTACTTC

v_call: TRBV28
j_call: TRBJ1-6
d_call: NA
clone_size: many
cdr3_aa: CASSSLTSRGSPLHF
cdr3_nt: TGTGCCAGCAGTTCCCTGACATCTCGGGGTTCACCCCTCCACTTT

v_call: TRBV24-1
j_call: TRBJ2-6
d_call: TRBD1
clone_size: NA
cdr3_aa: CATSNRGPGANVLTF
cdr3_nt: TGTGCCACCAGCAACAGGGGGCCTGGGGCCAACGTCCTGACTTTC

v_call: TRBV6-2/TRBV6-3
j_call: TRBJ1-2
d_call: NA
clone_size: few
cdr3_aa: CASKSTANYGYTF
cdr3_nt: TGTGCCAGCAAGTCCACAGCTAACTATGGCTACACCTTC

v_call: TRBV6-1
j_call: TRBJ1-5
d_call: NA
clone_size: many
cdr3_aa: CASSTGMSNQPQHF
cdr3_nt: TGTGCCAGCAGCACAGGGATGAGCAATCAGCCCCAGCATTTT

v_call: TRBV29-1
j_call: TRBJ2-7
d_call: NA
clone_size: few
cdr3_aa: CSVQGDPSSYEQYF
cdr3_nt: TGCAGCGTCCAAGGGGACCCCAGCTCCTACGAGCAGTACTTC

v_call: TRBV11-2
j_call: TRBJ2-6
d_call: NA
clone_size: many
cdr3_aa: CASSVNARGASLGANVLTF
cdr3_nt: TGTGCCAGCAGCGTAAATGCTAGGGGAGCATCCCTTGGGGCCAACGTCCTGACTTTC

v_call: TRBV9
j_call: TRBJ2-7
d_call: NA
clone_size: many
cdr3_aa: CASSVGTTVEQYF
cdr3_nt: TGTGCCAGCAGCGTAGGGACGACGGTCGAGCAGTACTTC

v_call: TRBV6-6
j_call: TRBJ2-4
d_call: TRBD1
clone_size: few
cdr3_aa: CAIQAGTGFNIQYF
cdr3_nt: TGTGCCATCCAAGCCGGGACAGGGTTCAACATTCAGTACTTC

v_call: TRBV2
j_call: TRBJ1-2
d_call: TRBD1
clone_size: NA
cdr3_aa: CASNGQGANYGYTF
cdr3_nt: TGTGCCAGCAACGGACAGGGGGCGAACTATGGCTACACCTTC

v_call: TRBV5-5
j_call: TRBJ1-5
d_call: TRBD1
clone_size: few
cdr3_aa: CASSYIQGAGQPQHF
cdr3_nt: TGTGCCAGCAGCTACATACAGGGGGCGGGTCAGCCCCAGCATTTT

v_call: TRBV19
j_call: TRBJ1-2
d_call: NA
clone_size: many
cdr3_aa: CASTRGVDYGYTF
cdr3_nt: TGTGCCAGCACGCGGGGGGTCGACTATGGCTACACCTTC

v_call: TRBV30
j_call: TRBJ1-4
d_call: TRBD1
clone_size: NA
cdr3_aa: CAWASGQGGITNEKLFF
cdr3_nt: TGTGCCTGGGCTTCGGGACAGGGGGGTATTACTAATGAAAAACTGTTTTTT

v_call: TRBV6-2/TRBV6-3
j_call: TRBJ2-6
d_call: TRBD2
clone_size: NA
cdr3_aa: CASSSTRGEANVLTF
cdr3_nt: TGTGCCAGCAGTTCCACACGGGGGGAGGCCAACGTCCTGACTTTC

v_call: TRBV4-2
j_call: TRBJ2-6
d_call: NA
clone_size: NA
cdr3_aa: CASSQEVHRTQGVGSGANVLTF
cdr3_nt: TGTGCCAGCAGCCAAGAGGTCCACCGCACACAGGGTGTCGGCTCTGGGGCCAACGTCCTGACTTTC

v_call: TRBV6-6
j_call: TRBJ2-5
d_call: NA
clone_size: many
cdr3_aa: CASSPEETQYF
cdr3_nt: TGTGCCAGCAGTCCCGAGGAGACCCAGTACTTC

v_call: TRBV6-5
j_call: TRBJ2-7
d_call: TRBD2
clone_size: many
cdr3_aa: CASRRIEAGEQYF
cdr3_nt: TGTGCCAGCAGACGGATTGAAGCGGGGGAGCAGTACTTC